A selection of T cell receptor beta chains follows, all from one sample in a study of T cell repertoires in cytomegalovirus infection. TCRdb independently ran MiXCR on the reads; one entry per CDR3 protein. In the table there are more than 85,000 distinct CDR3 sequences, more than 20% of which are singletons. Sequencing was done on a sample of CD8+ T cells from PBMCs. The receptors were gathered from a human donor in good health (CMV status not recorded). Some clones in this sample may be carry-over from other donors' samples. Each CDR3 is given with its conserved first and last residue. D genes are given only for firm matches. Size is omitted from some rows. Given values are once, few, many or a class for expanded clones.

size: few
D: .
J: TRBJ2-7
V: TRBV15
DNA: TGTGCCACCAGCAGAGATGGCCCAGGGGCCTACGAGCAGTACTTC
CDR3: CATSRDGPGAYEQYF

size: few
D: .
J: TRBJ2-1
V: TRBV12-3/TRBV12-4
DNA: TGTGCCAGCATAGATCAGGCGGGAAATGAGCAGTTCTTC
CDR3: CASIDQAGNEQFF

size: many
D: .
J: TRBJ2-5
V: TRBV7-3
DNA: TGTGCCAGCAGCTTAGGGGGGGCCCTCCAAGAGACCCAGTACTTC
CDR3: CASSLGGALQETQYF

size: .
D: .
J: TRBJ1-1
V: TRBV9
DNA: TGTGCCAGCAGCGTAGACCCGAGTCAGGGGAACACTGAAGCTTTCTTT
CDR3: CASSVDPSQGNTEAFF

size: few
D: TRBD1
J: TRBJ2-7
V: TRBV5-6
DNA: TGTGCCAGCAGCTTCGGACAGGGGGCGCGGGCCGAGCAGTACTTC
CDR3: CASSFGQGARAEQYF

size: few
D: .
J: TRBJ2-7
V: TRBV7-9
DNA: TGTGCCAGCAGCTTAGACGGTAACACTCGTTACGAGCAGTACTTC
CDR3: CASSLDGNTRYEQYF

size: few
D: .
J: TRBJ2-7
V: TRBV15
DNA: TGTGCCACCAGCAGAGATCATCTGAGCTCCTACGAGCAGTACTTC
CDR3: CATSRDHLSSYEQYF

size: few
D: .
J: TRBJ1-5
V: TRBV5-1
DNA: TGCGCCAGCAGCTTGGAAGGACATAGCAATCAGCCCCAGCATTTT
CDR3: CASSLEGHSNQPQHF

size: many
D: .
J: TRBJ1-1
V: TRBV28
DNA: TGTGCCAGCAAAGAATTGGGGTTGAACACTGAAGCTTTCTTT
CDR3: CASKELGLNTEAFF

size: few
D: .
J: TRBJ2-5
V: TRBV6-5
DNA: TGTGCCAGCAGCAGAAGAGGGACGGGGAACCCGAAAGAGACCCAGTACTTC
CDR3: CASSRRGTGNPKETQYF

size: many
D: .
J: TRBJ2-3
V: TRBV7-8
DNA: TGTGCCAGCAGCTTAGCGCTGTCGGGGGCTGCCCCCGCAGATACGCAGTATTTT
CDR3: CASSLALSGAAPADTQYF

size: many
D: TRBD2
J: TRBJ2-7
V: TRBV6-1
DNA: TGTGCCAGCAGTGTACTAGCGGGAAACTACGAGCAGTACTTC
CDR3: CASSVLAGNYEQYF

size: many
D: TRBD1
J: TRBJ2-5
V: TRBV7-8
DNA: TGTGCCAGCAGCCCCCCCGGGACAGGCCAGGAGACCCAGTACTTC
CDR3: CASSPPGTGQETQYF

size: .
D: .
J: TRBJ2-7
V: TRBV7-2
DNA: TGTGCCAGCAGCTTCCAGGGCTACGAGCAGTACTTC
CDR3: CASSFQGYEQYF

size: .
D: TRBD1
J: TRBJ1-3
V: TRBV29-1
DNA: TGCAGCGCCTATATCGAATGGGGACAGGGAGGCATATATTTT
CDR3: CSAYIEWGQGGIYF

size: few
D: .
J: TRBJ1-1
V: TRBV7-2
DNA: TGTGCCAGCAGCTCCCCTACTGAAGCTTTCTTT
CDR3: CASSSPTEAFF

size: few
D: TRBD1
J: TRBJ2-7
V: TRBV20-1
DNA: TGCAGTGCTAGAGGGCTCGGACAGGCCGCCTACGAGCAGTACTTC
CDR3: CSARGLGQAAYEQYF

size: many
D: TRBD2
J: TRBJ2-1
V: TRBV28
DNA: TGTGCCAGCTCCAGCGGGGGCAGCTCCTACAATGAGCAGTTCTTC
CDR3: CASSSGGSSYNEQFF

size: .
D: TRBD1
J: TRBJ1-1
V: TRBV5-1
DNA: TGCGCCAGCGGGTGGACAGGGGGTAACACTGAAGCTTTCTTT
CDR3: CASGWTGGNTEAFF

size: many
D: .
J: TRBJ2-5
V: TRBV7-2
DNA: TGTGCCAGCAGCCCCGAGAGGGGAGGTGTGGAGACCCAGTACTTC
CDR3: CASSPERGGVETQYF

size: many
D: TRBD2
J: TRBJ2-7
V: TRBV7-2
DNA: TGTGCCAGCAGCACCTGGACTAGCGGGTACTTCGAGCAGTACTTC
CDR3: CASSTWTSGYFEQYF

size: .
D: .
J: TRBJ2-2
V: TRBV20-1
DNA: TGCAGTGCTAGAGAACGCTCTGCCGGGGGTACCGGGGAGCTGTTTTTT
CDR3: CSARERSAGGTGELFF

size: few
D: .
J: TRBJ1-5
V: TRBV4-1
DNA: TGCGCCAGCAGCCAAGATTCAGGGTATAATCAGCCCCAGCATTTT
CDR3: CASSQDSGYNQPQHF

size: .
D: .
J: TRBJ1-2
V: TRBV18
DNA: TGTGCCAGCTCACCACTCAGGACCTATGGCTACACCTTC
CDR3: CASSPLRTYGYTF